Shown below are 8 T cell receptor beta chains from a single sample sequenced in a study of shared clonotypes between healthy human individuals. Assay: immunoSEQ multiplex PCR; the TCRdb copy retains only in-frame clones and omits some. The table includes 2 million to 2.5 million clones, more than 90% detected once. The sequenced sample was naive CD4+ T cells sorted from blood. Subset meaning: CD45RA+ positively selected. All receptors come from a man aged 18 to 30 in good health.

The chain carries TRBV6-6 and TRBJ2-7; D is uncertain. This CDR3 contains 15 residues. In germline, CDR1 is MNHNY, CDR2 SVGAGI (reference sequence). Trimming stripped 0 bases from V and 3 bases from J, with 12 bases between. CDR3 loop: CASSYSLPLIYEQYF. CDR3 bases: TGTGCCAGCAGTTACTCTCTGCCACTGATCTACGAGCAGTACTTC.

This sequence joins TRBV28 and TRBJ2-1; 7 bases fit TRBD2. In germline, CDR1 is MDHEN, CDR2 SYDVKM. V was pared by 7 bases and J by 5 bases, with 11 bases of the junction left unmatched. The CDR3 is 15 amino acids. CDR3 sequence (DNA): TGTGCCAGCACGGGGGGTGACAATAGGGACAATGAGCAGTTCTTC. Amino acid sequence: CASTGGDNRDNEQFF.

The V gene is TRBV30, the J gene TRBJ1-6; D may be TRBD1 (5 bases). V was trimmed by 5 bases and J by 9 bases, leaving 17 bases between them. The CDR3 spans 14 residues. Germline loops: CDR1 GTSNPN, CDR2 SVGIG (reference sequence). CDR3 protein: CAWDGGERASPLHF. In nucleotides, the CDR3 is TGTGCCTGGGACGGAGGGGAAAGGGCTTCACCCCTCCACTTT.

This chain joins TRBV6-1 and TRBJ1-1; possible D gene TRBD1, 5 bases. The CDR3 is made up of 11 amino acids. The V end lost 1 base, the J end lost 11 bases, and 8 bases lay between the germline ends. Germline V gene sequence: CDR1 MNHNS, CDR2 SASEGT. The CDR3 is CASSEGRGAFF. In DNA, the CDR3 is TGTGCCAGCAGTGAAGGTAGGGGTGCTTTCTTT.

The V call is TRBV5-1, the J call TRBJ1-2; the D gene is possibly TRBD1 (5 bases). Germline V gives CDR1 SGHRS, CDR2 YFSETQ. This CDR3 has 14 amino acids. The ends were cut back, 4 bases at V and 3 bases at J, with 13 bases in the middle. The CDR3 spells CASSETDTYYGYTF. The CDR3, as DNA: TGCGCCAGCAGCGAGACGGACACCTACTATGGCTACACCTTC.

This chain connects TRBV6-1 to TRBJ1-5, with 8 bases aligning to TRBD1. Germline lookup yields CDR1 MNHNS and CDR2 SASEGT. The junction had 5 bases not matched to a gene; V was cut back by 1 base and J by 6 bases. The CDR3 is 15 amino acids. CDR3 DNA: TGTGCCAGCAGTGAAGGGACAGGGAGAGGTCAGCCCCAGCATTTT. It specifies CASSEGTGRGQPQHF.

A remark on this clone: Other nucleotide sequences in the sample specify the same CDR3. The V call is TRBV20-1, the J call TRBJ1-2, with TRBD1 identical over 8 bases. Germline lookup yields CDR1 DFQATT and CDR2 SNEGSKA (reference sequence). V lost 3 bases to trimming and J lost 8 bases; unmatched junction nucleotides: 2. There are 11 residues in the CDR3. The chain's CDR3 is CSASQGAGYTF. In DNA form, the CDR3 reads TGCAGTGCTAGCCAGGGGGCAGGCTACACCTTC.

The chain employs TRBV11-3 and TRBJ2-1; D may be TRBD1 or TRBD2 (6 bases each). CDR3 size: 15 residues. CDR1 and CDR2 from the germline V gene are SGHNT and YENEEA. Trimming stripped 3 bases from V and 6 bases from J, with 15 bases between. CDR3 sequence reads: CASSLEGHTINEQFF. The CDR3 nucleotides read TGTGCCAGCAGCTTGGAGGGACATACGATCAATGAGCAGTTCTTC.